This passage covers 13 T cell receptor beta chains from one sample sequenced in a study of blood T cells in healthy people across ages. The second PCR ran roughly 6 to 11 cycles with a sample-barcoded 5' primer and J-beta primers. TCRdb processed the 5' RACE reads anew with MiXCR; each CDR3 protein has one entry. The table has 720,000 or so distinct CDR3 sequences, 40% to 50% seen once; the top ten hold around 30%. The sample consisted of blood. Source of these receptors: a man older than 75 in good health.

This clonotype showed up just a few times. This chain joins TRBV7-2 and TRBJ2-1, with TRBD2 matching over 9 bases. The DNA end is more similar to TRBJ2-7, so the J call may be wrong. CDR3 size: 16 residues. Germline assignment: CDR1 SGHTA and CDR2 FQGNSA. CDR3 in amino acids: CASSLWLAGSHNEQYF. The CDR3, as DNA: TGTGCCAGCAGCTTATGGCTAGCGGGATCCCACAATGAGCAGTACTTC.

This clonotype was observed a handful of times. The V gene is TRBV27, the J gene TRBJ2-1; TRBD2 agrees at 9 bases. The CDR3 runs to 15 residues. The V segment lost 5 bases and the J segment 6 bases; nucleotides outside the gene matches: 8. Germline V gene lookup returns CDR1 MNHEY and CDR2 SMNVEV (reference sequence). The CDR3 DNA sequence: TGTGCCAGCAGTGAGGTAGCGGGAGCCGGCAATGAGCAGTTCTTC. This codes for CASSEVAGAGNEQFF.

The chain carries TRBV27 and TRBJ1-2; TRBD1 matches 10 bases. Trimming removed 5 bases from V and 4 bases from J; junction bases left unmatched: 4. This CDR3 contains 14 residues. Per the germline V gene, CDR1 is MNHEY and CDR2 is SMNVEV (reference sequence). DNA for the CDR3: TGTGCCAGCAGTCGACAGGGGGCCGGCTATGGCTACACCTTC. Translation gives CASSRQGAGYGYTF.

V usage is TRBV5-1 and J usage is TRBJ2-7, with D possibly being TRBD1 (5 bases). Trimming shortened V by 2 bases and J by 5 bases, and 8 bases separated the two germline ends. Germline-derived CDR1 and CDR2 are SGHRS and YFSETQ. The CDR3 loop spans 12 amino acids. DNA of the CDR3: TGCGCCAGCAGCTTTGGGGCCGACGAGCAGTACTTC. Residues: CASSFGADEQYF.

For this clonotype: A single base separates this from a much larger clone, so it may be a read error. This chain uses TRBV6-5 with TRBJ2-2, with a weak D call TRBD2 (6 bases). CDR1 and CDR2 (germline): MNHEY, SVGAGI. The CDR3 consists of 15 residues. CDR3 bases: TGTGCCAGCCGGTTAGAGCAGTACGGGACCGGGGGGCTGTTTTTT. Translating gives CASRLEQYGTGGLFF.

This clonotype was found a few times. The rearrangement uses TRBV20-1 and TRBJ2-7; 8 bases fit TRBD2. The CDR3 consists of 14 residues. With V trimmed by 0 bases and J by 5 bases, 6 bases remained unmatched. Germline V gene sequence: CDR1 DFQATT, CDR2 SNEGSKA (reference sequence). The CDR3, as DNA: TGCAGTGCTAGAGAACCAGCGGGAGTTCACGAGCAGTACTTC. Protein: CSAREPAGVHEQYF.

CDR3 in amino acids: CASSYKGTGLAEQYF. DNA for the CDR3: TGTGCCAGCAGTTACAAGGGGACAGGACTAGCCGAGCAGTACTTC. The V call is TRBV6-5, the J call TRBJ2-5; D could derive from TRBD1 or TRBD2 (8 bases each). The closer fit of TRBJ2-7 to the DNA end suggests the J call may be wrong. The CDR3 is made up of 15 amino acids. Germline-derived CDR1 and CDR2 are MNHEY and SVGAGI.

This clonotype was recorded only once. The J gene is TRBJ1-5, the V gene TRBV6-2 or TRBV6-3; TRBD1 matches 7 bases. J gave up 4 bases and V 6 bases, and 9 bases lay outside the gene matches. The CDR3 has 15 residues. CDR1 and CDR2 (germline): MNHEY, SVGEGT. CDR3 region: CASSVDRVGNQPQHF. As DNA, the CDR3 is TGTGCCAGCAGCGTCGACAGGGTGGGAAATCAGCCCCAGCATTTT.

The sample holds many counts of this clonotype. The chain carries TRBV20-1 and TRBJ2-7; no reliable D call. Germline V gene sequence: CDR1 DFQATT, CDR2 SNEGSKA (reference sequence). The CDR3 length is 13 residues. The germline V and J ends were trimmed by 3 bases and 0 bases, with 9 bases remaining between them. DNA of the CDR3: TGCAGTGCTAGTGAAGCGAACTCCTACGAGCAGTACTTC. It translates to CSASEANSYEQYF.

This clonotype was seen only a few times. The chain combines TRBV20-1 with TRBJ2-1, with a tentative D call TRBD1 (6 bases). The length of the CDR3 is 12 residues. Germline CDR1 DFQATT, CDR2 SNEGSKA (reference sequence). Trimming stripped 3 bases from V and 9 bases from J, with 12 bases between. CDR3 amino acids: CSASHEQGEQFF. The CDR3 bases are TGCAGTGCTAGCCACGAACAGGGTGAGCAGTTCTTC.

The V and J genes are TRBV10-3 and TRBJ2-7; TRBD2 matches 11 bases. Germline loops: CDR1 ENHRY, CDR2 SYGVKD. The CDR3 consists of 14 residues. As DNA, the CDR3 is TGTGTGGTCAGCAATCTAGCGGGGGGATACGAGCAGTACTTC. This codes for CVVSNLAGGYEQYF.

As to this clonotype: The junction departs from germline at one end; a sequencing error may be responsible. The V and J genes are TRBV6-4 and TRBJ2-1; D might be TRBD1 (9 bases). CDR1 and CDR2 from the germline V gene are MRHNA and SNTAGT. This CDR3 is 16 amino acids long. The CDR3 loop reads CAGSDSGTGRHNEQFF. The CDR3 DNA is TGTGCCGGCAGTGATAGCGGGACAGGGAGACACAATGAGCAGTTCTTC.

CDR3 in DNA: TGTGCCAGCAGTATTGACAGGAGCTCCTACAATGAGCAGTTCTTC. This codes for CASSIDRSSYNEQFF. The chain is built from TRBV6-5 and TRBJ2-1; possible D gene TRBD1, 6 bases. Looked up from germline, CDR1 is MNHEY and CDR2 is SVGAGI. The CDR3 loop spans 15 amino acids. Trimming removed 5 bases at V and 0 bases at J, with 11 bases between.